This passage covers 2 T cell receptor beta chains from one sample sequenced in a study of shared clonotypes between healthy human individuals. TCRdb keeps only in-frame clones here, not all; method: immunoSEQ multiplex PCR. The table lists under 80,000 clones, about 61% of them singletons, with roughly half in the top ten. Sequences were obtained from memory CD8+ T cells sorted from blood. Subset noted: CD45RO+ cells pooled with CCR7-negative TemRA cells. Receptors originate from a man younger than 40 in good health.

This clone was found a few times. V gene TRBV5-5 combines with J gene TRBJ1-1, with D perhaps TRBD1 (5 bases). The CDR3 totals 13 residues. Germline loops: CDR1 SGHKS, CDR2 YYEKEE (reference sequence). Trimming removed 2 bases from V and 7 bases from J, with 12 bases in between. CDR3 bases: TGTGCCAGCAGCTTCGTGGGGGAAGGTGAAGCTTTCTTT. Amino acid sequence: CASSFVGEGEAFF.

In DNA form, the CDR3 reads TGTGCCAGCAGCCCGCTAGTGATGGGCACAGATACGCAGTATTTT. The encoded protein is CASSPLVMGTDTQYF. The V and J genes are TRBV11-2 and TRBJ2-3; D unresolved. The CDR3 contains 15 residues. Germline CDR1 SGHAT, CDR2 FQNNGV. Trimming removed 5 bases from V and 1 base from J, with 13 bases in between.